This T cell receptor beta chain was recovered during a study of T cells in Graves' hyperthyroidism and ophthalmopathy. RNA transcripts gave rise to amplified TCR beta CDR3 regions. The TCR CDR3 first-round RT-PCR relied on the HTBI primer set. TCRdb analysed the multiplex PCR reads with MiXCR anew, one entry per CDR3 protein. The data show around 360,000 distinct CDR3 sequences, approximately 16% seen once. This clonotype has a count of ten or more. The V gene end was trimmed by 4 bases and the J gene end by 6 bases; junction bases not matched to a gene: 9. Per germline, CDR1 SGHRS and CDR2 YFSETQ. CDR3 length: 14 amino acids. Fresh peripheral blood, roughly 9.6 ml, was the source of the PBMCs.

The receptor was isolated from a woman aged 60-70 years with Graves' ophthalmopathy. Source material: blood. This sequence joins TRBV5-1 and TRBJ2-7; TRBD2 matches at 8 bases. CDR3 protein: CASSPGGGVGEQYF. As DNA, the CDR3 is TGCGCCAGCAGCCCCGGGGGGGGAGTGGGCGAGCAGTACTTC.